Listed here are 9 T cell receptor beta chains from one sample, sequenced in a study of breast tumors, draining lymph nodes, adjacent tissues. The lymph nodes were axillary draining lymph nodes from breast cancer patients. Each CDR3 protein gets one entry after TCRdb re-called the multiplex PCR reads with MiXCR. Among around 230,000 distinct CDR3 sequences listed, 32% were seen once. The sequenced sample consisted of axillary lymph node tissue. All receptors derive from a female donor with breast cancer. Some clones in this sample may be carry-over from other donors' samples.

With regard to this clonotype: This may be a read error: a much more frequent sequence differs by one nucleotide. CDR3 protein: CASTETMLASGNEQFF. CDR3 DNA sequence: TGTGCCAGCACTGAAACGATGCTGGCTAGCGGCAATGAGCAGTTCTTC. J is TRBJ2-1 and V is TRBV6-5; 7 positions match TRBD2. The J segment lost 6 bases and the V segment lost 7 bases, leaving 15 bases of the junction unmatched. Germline V lookup: CDR1 MNHEY, CDR2 SVGAGI. This CDR3 is 16 amino acids long.

This clonotype has a count of ten or more. The chain is built from TRBV20-1 and TRBJ2-5, with D maybe TRBD2 (7 bases). This CDR3 comprises 15 residues. Germline V CDR1 and CDR2: DFQATT, SNEGSKA (reference sequence). The ends were cut back, 0 bases at V and 5 bases at J, with 16 bases in the middle. For the CDR3, the DNA is TGCAGTGCTAGAGATCGGGGGGCGAGGTGGGAGACCCAGTACTTC. Its translation is CSARDRGARWETQYF.

The chain combines TRBV29-1 with TRBJ1-5; D is possibly TRBD1 (5 bases). V was clipped by 6 bases and J by 11 bases, with 17 bases between them. In germline, CDR1 is SQVTM, CDR2 ANQGSEA. CDR3 length: 12 amino acids. CDR3 in amino acids: CSVSRDQETQHF. CDR3 DNA: TGCAGCGTCAGCCGGGACCAAGAGACCCAGCATTTT.

The rearrangement uses TRBV9 and TRBJ1-6; D is uncertain. Germline-derived CDR1 and CDR2 are SGDLS and YYNGEE. V lost 0 bases, J lost 8 bases, and 6 bases lay in between. There are 13 residues in the CDR3. CDR3 DNA sequence: TGTGCCAGCAGCGTAGGGGGAGATTCACCCCTCCACTTT. Its translation: CASSVGGDSPLHF. Full variable domain (remainder filled in from reference TRBV9 and TRBJ1-6): DSGVTQTPKHLITATGQRVTLRCSPRSGDLSVYWYQQSLDQGLQFLIQYYNGEERAKGNILERFSAQQFPDLHSELNLSSLELGDSALYFCASSVGGDSPLHFGNGTRLTVT.

This clonotype was counted ten times or more. The germline gene is not matched at one end of the junction; a read error may be the cause. This chain connects TRBV7-2 to TRBJ2-5, with 11 bases identical to TRBD1. This CDR3 is 17 amino acids long. Germline CDR1 and CDR2: SGHTA and FQGNSA. Here the CDR3 DNA reads TGTGCCAGCAGCGGCTACGCGGGACAGGGGGGGATAGAGCCCCAGTACTTC. This codes for CASSGYAGQGGIEPQYF.

In this sample, this clonotype turned up many times. V usage is TRBV5-1 and J usage is TRBJ2-1, with D tentatively TRBD2 (5 bases). Germline V lookup: CDR1 SGHRS, CDR2 YFSETQ. V shed 2 bases and J shed 0 bases, with 15 bases lying between them. CDR3 length: 17 amino acids. Here the CDR3 reads CASSFRGALSSYNEQFF. The CDR3 nucleotides read TGCGCCAGCAGCTTTCGGGGAGCGTTAAGCTCCTACAATGAGCAGTTCTTC.

This clonotype was counted between two and nine times. Just one base apart from a much larger clone, this may be a read error. V is TRBV12-3 or TRBV12-4 and J is TRBJ2-2; no reliable D call. The CDR3 spans 12 residues. The chain's CDR3 is CGVRSNTGELFF. CDR3 nucleotide sequence: TGTGGGGTGAGATCGAACACCGGGGAGCTGTTTTTT.

This clonotype has a count of ten or more. The J gene is TRBJ1-3, the V gene TRBV29-1; the D is unclear. V gave up 1 base and J gave up 4 bases, with 5 bases separating them. CDR1 SQVTM and CDR2 ANQGSEA come from the germline V gene. The length of the CDR3 is 12 residues. The CDR3 DNA reads TGCAGCGTTGAAGGAAGCGGAAACACCATATATTTT. This translates into CSVEGSGNTIYF.

The table lists this clonotype with many counts. The chain has TRBV25-1 and TRBJ2-5; D possibly uses TRBD1 or TRBD2 (5 bases each). V shed 10 bases and J shed 2 bases, with 20 bases lying between them. CDR1 and CDR2 (germline): MGHDK, SYGVNS. The CDR3 is 15 residues long. CDR3 residues: CATAGRLRGQETQYF. CDR3 DNA sequence: TGTGCCACCGCGGGCAGGCTTAGGGGTCAAGAGACCCAGTACTTC.